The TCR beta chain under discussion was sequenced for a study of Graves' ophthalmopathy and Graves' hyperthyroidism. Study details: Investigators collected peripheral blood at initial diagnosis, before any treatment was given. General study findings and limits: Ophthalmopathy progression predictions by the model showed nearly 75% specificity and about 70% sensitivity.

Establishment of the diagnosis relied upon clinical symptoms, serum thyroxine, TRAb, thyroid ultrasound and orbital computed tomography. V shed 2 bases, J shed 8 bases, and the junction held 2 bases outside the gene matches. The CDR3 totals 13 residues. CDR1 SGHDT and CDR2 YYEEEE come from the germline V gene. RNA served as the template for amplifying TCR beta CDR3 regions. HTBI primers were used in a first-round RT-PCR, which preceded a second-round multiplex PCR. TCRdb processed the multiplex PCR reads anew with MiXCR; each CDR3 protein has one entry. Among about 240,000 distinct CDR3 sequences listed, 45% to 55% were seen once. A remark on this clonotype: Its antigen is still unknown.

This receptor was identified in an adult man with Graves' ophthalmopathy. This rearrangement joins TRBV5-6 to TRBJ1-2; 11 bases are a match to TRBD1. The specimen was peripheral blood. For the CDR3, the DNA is TGTGCCAGCAGCTTCAGGGACAGGGGGGGCTACACCTTC. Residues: CASSFRDRGGYTF.